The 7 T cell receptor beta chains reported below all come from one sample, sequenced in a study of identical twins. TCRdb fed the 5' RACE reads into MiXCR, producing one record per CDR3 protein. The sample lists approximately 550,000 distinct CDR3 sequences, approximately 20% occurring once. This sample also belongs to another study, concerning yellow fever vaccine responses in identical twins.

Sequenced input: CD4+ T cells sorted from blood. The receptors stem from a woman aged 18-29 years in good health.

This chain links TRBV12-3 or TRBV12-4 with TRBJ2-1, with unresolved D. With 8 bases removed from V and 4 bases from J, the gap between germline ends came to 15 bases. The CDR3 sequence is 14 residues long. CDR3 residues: CASLRALTYNEQFF. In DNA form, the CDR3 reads TGTGCCAGCCTCCGGGCCCTAACATACAATGAGCAGTTCTTC.

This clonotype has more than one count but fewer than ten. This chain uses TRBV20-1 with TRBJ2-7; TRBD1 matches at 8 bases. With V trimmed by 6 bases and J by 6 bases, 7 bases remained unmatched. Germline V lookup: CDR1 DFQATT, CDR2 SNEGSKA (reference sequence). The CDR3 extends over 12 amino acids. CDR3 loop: CSAAGGSSEQYV. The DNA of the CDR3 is TGCAGTGCCGCAGGGGGCTCTTCCGAGCAGTACGTC.

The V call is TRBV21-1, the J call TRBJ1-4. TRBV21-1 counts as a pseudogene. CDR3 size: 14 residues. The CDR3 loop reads CASSPEGPNEKLFF. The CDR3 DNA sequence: TGTGCCAGCAGCCCGGAGGGACCTAATGAAAAACTGTTTTTT.

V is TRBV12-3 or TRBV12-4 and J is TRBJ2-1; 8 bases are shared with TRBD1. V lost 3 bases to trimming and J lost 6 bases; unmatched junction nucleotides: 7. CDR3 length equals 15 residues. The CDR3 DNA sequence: TGTGCCAGCAGTTTTACAACAGGGGGGAGCAATGAGCAGTTCTTC. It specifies CASSFTTGGSNEQFF.

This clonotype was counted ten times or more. CDR3 in DNA: TGTGCCAGCAGTTTACGGGGCGGTAGCTCCTACAATGAGCAGTTCTTC. This codes for CASSLRGGSSYNEQFF. The V call is TRBV27, the J call TRBJ2-1; the D call may be TRBD1 or TRBD2 (5 bases each). Germline V lookup: CDR1 MNHEY, CDR2 SMNVEV (reference sequence). This CDR3 has 16 amino acids. Trimming took off 2 bases at V and 0 bases at J, with 11 bases between the two ends.

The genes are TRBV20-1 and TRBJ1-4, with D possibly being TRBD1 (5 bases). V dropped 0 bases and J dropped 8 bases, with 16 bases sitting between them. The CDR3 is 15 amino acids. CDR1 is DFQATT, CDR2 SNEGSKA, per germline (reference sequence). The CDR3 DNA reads TGCAGTGCTAGAGATCCGCAGGGATTATACGAAAAACTGTTTTTT. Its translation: CSARDPQGLYEKLFF.

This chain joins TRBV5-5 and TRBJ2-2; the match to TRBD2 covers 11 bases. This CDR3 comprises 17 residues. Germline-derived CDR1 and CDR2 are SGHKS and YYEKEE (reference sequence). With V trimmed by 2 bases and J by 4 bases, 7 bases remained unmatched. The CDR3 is CASSLKTSGVGTGELFF. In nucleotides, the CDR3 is TGTGCCAGCAGCTTAAAGACTAGCGGGGTAGGCACCGGGGAGCTGTTTTTT. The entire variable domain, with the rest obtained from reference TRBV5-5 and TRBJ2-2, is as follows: DAGVTQSPTHLIKTRGQQVTLRCSPISGHKSVSWYQQVLGQGPQFIFQYYEKEERGRGNFPDRFSARQFPNYSSELNVNALLLGDSALYLCASSLKTSGVGTGELFFGEGSRLTVL.